These T cell receptor beta chains were read from a single sample in a study of CD8+CD57+ T cells in acquired aplastic anemia. TCRdb re-called the reads through MiXCR, storing one row per CDR3 protein. The data show about 270,000 distinct CDR3 sequences, 82% seen once. The specimen was sorted CD4+, CD8+, or CD8+CD57+ T cells (not recorded which) from PBMCs. All receptors come from a human donor with aplastic anemia. Each CDR3 is given with its conserved first and last residue. The D gene is left open where the match is weak.

>-|TRBJ1-6|TRBV20-1
CSARDSSGSPLHF
>TRBD2|TRBJ2-3|TRBV7-8
CASSVAGRPATPQYF
>-|TRBJ2-6|TRBV7-8
CASSLAGGPSGQNVLTF
>-|TRBJ2-3|TRBV29-1
CSGKNTGFTDTQYF
>-|TRBJ2-6|TRBV7-3
CASSREANAVAHVLTF
>-|TRBJ2-1|TRBV7-2
CASSLGVQRGSTSQFF
>TRBD2|TRBJ2-5|TRBV11-3
CASSWTSAEETQYF
>-|TRBJ2-2|TRBV6-1
CASSQGGGNGHTGELFF
>-|TRBJ1-1|TRBV11-2
CASSWGGGGNTEAFF
>-|TRBJ1-1|TRBV7-3
CASSFDLTGNNEVFF
>-|TRBJ2-2|TRBV7-8
CASSLSWAPDTQYLFF
>-|TRBJ1-2|TRBV7-2
CASSLERDPLVYYYTF
>TRBD2|TRBJ2-5|TRBV7-9
CAISGGASYQYF
>-|TRBJ2-2|TRBV19
CASSIATGAYSEQFF
>-|TRBJ1-2|TRBV7-8
CASSLAESHYGYTF
>-|TRBJ2-3|TRBV7-9
CASRMDGYEQFFGF
>-|TRBJ2-5|TRBV5-4
CATSIASDQETQYF
>-|TRBJ2-3|TRBV7-9
CASSLASAGGDTQYF
>-|TRBJ1-2|TRBV15
CATSRDFEGYTF
>-|TRBJ1-5|TRBV9
CASKILQGGETQPQHF
>-|TRBJ2-3|TRBV11-1
CASSPGAGASDTQYF
>-|TRBJ1-1|TRBV20-1
CSARQGHRDTEAFF
>-|TRBJ1-1|TRBV7-9
CASSPMTQNTEAFF
>TRBD1|TRBJ2-3|TRBV20-1
CSASHGDSDTDTQYF
>TRBD1|TRBJ2-1|TRBV20-1
CSAKDRDKGEFF
>-|TRBJ2-7|TRBV2
CASSGTRSYEQYF
>-|TRBJ2-1|TRBV2
CASGDGCTDEQFF
>-|TRBJ1-2|TRBV7-9
CASSLSSLRQTPYGYTF
>-|TRBJ2-2|TRBV5-1
CASSPFRGNTFF
>TRBD1|TRBJ2-6|TRBV10-3
CASSLYRGSPSGANVLTF
>-|TRBJ2-3|TRBV25-1
CASSALVGATDTQYF
>-|TRBJ1-5|TRBV10-3
CAISELGGDQPQHF
>-|TRBJ2-3|TRBV13
CASSSRDNTQYF
>TRBD1|TRBJ2-7|TRBV7-8
CAWVDRSSYEQYF
>TRBD2|TRBJ2-5|TRBV20-1
CSAKTSGARGTQYF
>TRBD2|TRBJ2-1|TRBV29-1
CSVSRLAGYNEQFF
>-|TRBJ2-1|TRBV19
CASSMAGDSYNEQFF
>-|TRBJ2-3|TRBV7-8
CASGVGGSDTPYF
>-|TRBJ1-6|TRBV19
CASSIASGGYNAQLYF
>-|TRBJ2-6|TRBV7-2
CASSLAGSYEANDLTF
>-|TRBJ2-7|TRBV15
CASSRGSAQYNQYF
>-|TRBJ1-1|TRBV7-8
CASSRGSGAGDEEFF
>TRBD2|TRBJ2-3|TRBV7-3
CASSSSGGRTATHF
>-|TRBJ1-2|TRBV7-9
CASSLGAGCGDYGYTF
>-|TRBJ2-1|TRBV7-6
CASTLRRVPSGDNQFF
>TRBD1|TRBJ2-3|TRBV7-8
CASSFHPDGTAHYF
>TRBD2|TRBJ2-3|TRBV7-8
CASSFAGGPDKYF
>-|-|TRBV7-8
CASSLAYGHQTQYF
>-|TRBJ2-3|TRBV2
CASSLGTGTSTDTQYF
>-|TRBJ2-3|TRBV7-3
CASSIGRAATTTQYF